The entry below gives a single T cell receptor (beta chain) sequence along with its context. This clonotype was detected many times. Its antigen has not been determined. No much larger clone exists at a distance of one base, and base qualities are not known. The record originates from a study of T cells after yellow fever vaccination (dated 2019 in TCRdb). For the wider study: The SMART-Seq v4 Ultra Low Input RNA kit was used to prepare libraries from fractions with low cell numbers. To track T-cell clones before and after primary and booster YFV17D yellow fever vaccination, bulk TCR alpha and beta repertoires were sequenced longitudinally. Two healthy male donors, one aged 18 to 30 and one aged 30 to 40 years, made up the cohort. Blood samples were taken at several timepoints before and after primary and secondary immunization, and bulk PBMC replicates and cell subsets were isolated. What the work shows at the level of the full study, not this receptor alone: Because abundant contaminating clonotypes from the bulk population could be contained in FACS-sorted repertoires, computational filtering was required. A small fraction of clonotypes appeared in both the CD4 and CD8 compartments, likely as a result of convergent recombination. The secondary T-cell response was weaker than the primary response but faster, peaking on day 5 instead of day 15. Because only two donors were included in the study, the extent to which the findings can be generalized is limited. After the booster, most clones that had expanded after primary vaccination were detected again (almost 97% of CD4 and around 88% of CD8), suggesting broad maintenance of memory.

Taken with the paper, the label for treatment or condition translates to: live attenuated yellow fever vaccine strain. At each blood-draw timepoint, two biological replicates of bulk PBMCs were obtained. PBMCs were isolated from peripheral blood using a standard Ficoll-Paque protocol. RNA was extracted with TriZol from bulk PBMCs, CD4 and CD8 fractions, and dextramer-positive and dextramer-negative fractions. Reads for this sample came from an Illumina NovaSeq 6000. Synthesis of TCR cDNA relied on 5'RACE template switching, a step that introduced a universal primer site along with unique molecular identifiers. Priming for cDNA synthesis came from both the TCR alpha and TCR beta constant segments. Libraries were amplified in two PCR steps, with sample barcodes and sequencing adapters added in the second step. Sequencing of libraries was done on Illumina HiSeq 2500 (2x100 bp) or NovaSeq (2x150 bp). Concerning the study's data processing: MIGEC handled demultiplexing of reads and collapsing into UMI consensus sequences, while MiXCR performed V(D)J alignment. Vaccine-responding clonotypes were defined with edgeR using replicate PBMC samples, requiring FDR below 0.01 and a log2 fold change above 5 up to day 15. Each bulk clonotype received a CD4 or CD8 identity based on whether the sequenced CD4 or CD8 repertoire contained that clonotype at higher abundance. TCRdb reworked the public reads: Q25 trimming with fastp, MiXCR clone assembly, productive beta chains retained. Merged by CDR3 protein, the rows form single entries marked with the most common genes and DNA. These V and J calls derive from TCRdb rather than the authors' analysis. The sample table shows around 330,000 distinct CDR3 sequences, and roughly 3.5% are seen once. The ten largest clones add up to around 20% of the sample.

The CDR3, from cysteine to phenylalanine, totals 14 residues. Only the CDR3 region is kept as DNA, spanning 42 bases read in frame from base 1. The germline V gene sets CDR1 to MNHEY and CDR2 to SVGAGI. V is clipped by 1 base and J by 9 bases, and the sequence between their germline boundaries is 15 bases long. The sequences come from PBMCs, collected on the day of the yellow fever booster vaccination. The sequence derives from a man aged 18 to 30 who received the YFV17D yellow fever vaccine. The rearranged chain carries TRBV6-5 and TRBJ1-1; D gene: possibly TRBD1, on 5 matching bases. The DNA reads as follows: TGTGCCAGCAGTTACTGGAGTGGGGGTGAAAAAGCTTTCTTT. Its translation reads: CASSYWSGGEKAFF.